The 8 T cell receptor beta chains below come from one sample, sequenced in a study of STAT5B mutations in CD4+ large granular lymphocyte leukemia. The table came from immunoSEQ multiplex PCR; TCRdb's copy has only in-frame clones and leaves some out. Among tens of thousands of clones, approximately 71% were seen once, and the ten largest hold roughly 1.6%. Sequencing input: CD4+ T cells from blood buffy coats. The source of these receptors is a human donor in good health.

The CDR3 loop is CASSLRGDRGLDTIYF. The CDR3, as DNA: TGTGCCAGCAGCCTACGCGGGGACAGGGGTTTGGACACCATATATTTT. The rearrangement joins TRBV7-2 to TRBJ1-3; 10 nucleotides match TRBD1. Germline V gene data show CDR1 as SGHTA and CDR2 as FQGNSA. The J segment lost 8 bases and the V segment lost 5 bases, leaving 12 bases of the junction unmatched. The CDR3 is 16 amino acids.

V is TRBV6-5 and J is TRBJ2-7, with 9 bases matching TRBD1. From germline, CDR1 is MNHEY and CDR2 SVGAGI. The V gene end was trimmed by 2 bases and the J gene end by 4 bases; junction bases not matched to a gene: 3. The CDR3 extends over 14 amino acids. CDR3 DNA sequence: TGTGCCAGCAGTTACCTGACAGGGGGTTACGAGCAGTACTTC. Translating gives CASSYLTGGYEQYF.

This clone was observed a handful of times. The rearrangement joins TRBV14 to TRBJ2-1; a weak D match, TRBD2 (5 bases). Germline V lookup: CDR1 SGHDN, CDR2 FVKESK. V dropped 1 base and J dropped 12 bases, with 10 bases sitting between them. This CDR3 is 12 amino acids long. This CDR3 is CASSQVTGRQFF. CDR3 nucleotide sequence: TGTGCCAGCAGCCAAGTTACGGGGAGGCAGTTCTTC.

The genes are TRBV5-1 and TRBJ2-1; 9 bases map to TRBD2. V trimming: 4 bases; J trimming: 4 bases; junction bases outside the gene matches: 9. The CDR3 length is 16 residues. Germline CDR1 SGHRS, CDR2 YFSETQ. This chain's CDR3 is CASSPGLALDYNEQFF. CDR3 sequence (DNA): TGCGCCAGCAGCCCCGGACTAGCGTTAGATTACAATGAGCAGTTCTTC.

This chain joins TRBV9 and TRBJ2-3; no definite D call. This CDR3 is built from 14 residues. V shed 0 bases and J shed 4 bases, with 9 bases lying between them. Germline-derived CDR1 and CDR2 are SGDLS and YYNGEE. CDR3 nucleotides: TGTGCCAGCAGCGTAGAGCTCTCGTCAGATACGCAGTATTTT. Its translation is CASSVELSSDTQYF.

This chain uses TRBV2 with TRBJ1-6; TRBD1 might be the D (5 bases). This CDR3 region has 13 residues. Germline loops: CDR1 SNHLY, CDR2 FYNNEI. Trimming pared 7 bases from V and 7 bases from J, leaving 11 bases between. The CDR3 region has the DNA TGTGCCAGCACACCGGGGGTCAATTCACCCCTCCACTTT. Translating it yields CASTPGVNSPLHF.

V usage is TRBV6-1 and J usage is TRBJ2-1; 14 bases are shared with TRBD2. This CDR3 contains 16 residues. Germline V lookup: CDR1 MNHNS, CDR2 SASEGT. V lost 1 base and J lost 10; bases outside the gene matches: 6. CDR3 protein: CASSEGVTSGGEEQFF. The CDR3 DNA reads TGTGCCAGCAGTGAAGGGGTGACTAGCGGGGGGGAGGAGCAGTTCTTC.

The table lists this clone with a count of one. The V call is TRBV6-5, the J call TRBJ2-7, with TRBD1 matching 10 bases. J lost 2 bases, V lost 10 bases, and 11 bases had no gene match. CDR1 is MNHEY and CDR2 is SVGAGI in the germline V gene. The CDR3 covers 15 residues. In nucleotides, the CDR3 is TGTGCCACCCGGTATGGGGACAGGGGCCCCTACGAGCAGTACTTC. Translation: CATRYGDRGPYEQYF.